This entry lists 13 T cell receptor beta chains sequenced from one sample in a study of neurological immune-mediated disorders. TCRdb recomputed calls from the 5' RACE reads with MiXCR, one row per CDR3 protein. The table has about 120,000 distinct CDR3 sequences, more than 2.5% seen once. Sample: PBMCs. All receptors derive from a woman in her twenties or thirties with multiple sclerosis.

This clonotype was picked up many times. The chain uses TRBV29-1 and TRBJ1-2, with a weak D call TRBD1 (5 bases). Trimming left V 1 base short and J 4 bases short, with 10 bases between. This CDR3 contains 13 residues. The germline V gene has CDR1 SQVTM and CDR2 ANQGSEA. The CDR3 sequence: CSVEGGDGYGYTF. The CDR3 bases are TGCAGCGTTGAAGGAGGGGACGGCTATGGCTACACCTTC.

Turning to this clonotype: A read error may explain this, as a much larger clone is one base away. This chain connects TRBV11-2 to TRBJ2-7, with D possibly matching TRBD2 (5 bases). From germline, CDR1 is SGHAT and CDR2 FQNNGV. The CDR3 runs to 15 residues. This chain's CDR3 is CASSLDFAVRGEPYF. DNA for the CDR3: TGTGCCAGCAGCTTAGATTTTGCGGTACGGGGAGAGCCGTACTTC. Drawing the rest from reference TRBV11-2 and TRBJ2-7, the complete variable domain is EAGVAQSPRYKIIEKRQSVAFWCNPISGHATLYWYQQILGQGPKLLIQFQNNGVVDDSQLPKDRFSAERLKGVDSTLKIQPAKLEDSAVYLCASSLDFAVRGEPYFGPGTRLTVT.

This clonotype was found many times. The chain combines TRBV5-6 with TRBJ2-1; possible D gene TRBD2, 7 bases. Trimming pared 0 bases from V and 2 bases from J, leaving 15 bases between. The germline CDR1 and CDR2 sequences are SGHDT and YYEEEE. CDR3 size: 17 residues. DNA for the CDR3: TGTGCCAGCAGCTTGGTGTGGGGGGGGCTCACCTACAATGAGCAGTTCTTC. As protein: CASSLVWGGLTYNEQFF.

This clonotype occurred many times. This chain joins TRBV20-1 and TRBJ1-6; the D is unclear. Trimming removed 3 bases at V and 8 bases at J, with 14 bases between. Germline lookup yields CDR1 DFQATT and CDR2 SNEGSKA (reference sequence). This CDR3 is built from 14 residues. CDR3 sequence: CSARTGSRDSPLHF. The CDR3, as DNA: TGCAGTGCTAGGACGGGGAGTCGAGATTCACCCCTCCACTTT.

This clonotype was recorded at least ten times. J is TRBJ1-5 and V is TRBV7-2, with D possibly matching TRBD1 (6 bases). The germline V gene encodes CDR1 SGHTA and CDR2 FQGNSA. V shed 1 base and J shed 2 bases, with 12 bases lying between them. This CDR3 is 16 amino acids long. The CDR3 nucleotides read TGTGCCAGCAGCTTAGTAGCAGGGGTAGGCAATCAGCCCCAGCATTTT. This sequence encodes CASSLVAGVGNQPQHF.

Ten or more counts support this clonotype. The chain employs TRBV10-2 and TRBJ2-2; D remains ambiguous. Germline-derived CDR1 and CDR2 are WSHSY and SAAADI. This CDR3 region has 11 residues. V dropped 7 bases and J dropped 6 bases, with 6 bases sitting between them. The CDR3 DNA sequence: TGCGCCAGCAACGGTCCCGGGGAGCTGTTTTTT. It yields the protein CASNGPGELFF.

This clonotype came up a few times. The chain has TRBV12-3 or TRBV12-4 and TRBJ2-7; D possibly uses TRBD1 or TRBD2 (6 bases each). The CDR3 loop spans 14 amino acids. V lost 4 bases to trimming and J lost 1 base, with 11 bases between them. In nucleotides, the CDR3 is TGTGCCAGCAGTTACAGGGAGGCATCCTACGAGCAGTACTTC. Its protein product is CASSYREASYEQYF.

This clonotype was detected many times. This sequence joins TRBV7-2 and TRBJ2-7; D gene ambiguous. Germline-derived CDR1 and CDR2 are SGHTA and FQGNSA. The CDR3 covers 13 residues. V was shortened by 1 base and J by 3 bases, with 7 bases between the two germline ends. Here the CDR3 DNA reads TGTGCCAGCAGCTTAGACTTAAGCTACGAGCAGTACTTC. Its translation: CASSLDLSYEQYF.

This clonotype was detected many times. The chain employs TRBV5-1 and TRBJ1-4; 7 bases agree with TRBD1. V lost 2 bases to trimming and J lost 7 bases; unmatched junction nucleotides: 5. Germline V gene sequence: CDR1 SGHRS, CDR2 YFSETQ. The CDR3 is 14 amino acids. The CDR3 nucleotides read TGCGCCAGCAGCTTTGACAGGGTGGGTGAAAAACTGTTTTTT. Protein: CASSFDRVGEKLFF.

This clonotype appeared many times. The genes are TRBV5-1 and TRBJ1-4; a weak D match, TRBD1 (5 bases). V was trimmed by 1 base and J by 7 bases, leaving 8 bases between them. The CDR3 consists of 13 residues. CDR1 is SGHRS and CDR2 is YFSETQ in the germline V gene. The CDR3 DNA follows: TGCGCCAGCAGCTTGCGGGACTCTGAAAAACTGTTTTTT. Encoded protein: CASSLRDSEKLFF.

This clonotype was found many times. The rearrangement joins TRBV5-1 to TRBJ1-1; D gene uncertain. Germline loops: CDR1 SGHRS, CDR2 YFSETQ. Trimming removed 4 bases at V and 0 bases at J, with 13 bases between. The CDR3 spans 15 residues. The DNA of the CDR3 is TGCGCCAGCAGCCCCTGGGAGACACTGAACACTGAAGCTTTCTTT. This codes for CASSPWETLNTEAFF.

This clonotype was seen ten or more times. This chain joins TRBV9 and TRBJ2-2, with 7 positions matching TRBD1. After removal of 3 bases from V and 7 bases from J, the junction contained 6 bases not matched to a gene. Germline V gene lookup returns CDR1 SGDLS and CDR2 YYNGEE. This CDR3 region has 14 residues. The DNA of the CDR3 is TGTGCCAGCAGCGATGACAGGGAGAGCGGGGAGCTGTTTTTT. It specifies CASSDDRESGELFF.

This clonotype was found many times. The chain combines TRBV15 with TRBJ2-6; D is undetermined. V was pared by 4 bases and J by 0 bases, with 4 bases between. The CDR3 extends over 14 amino acids. In germline, CDR1 is LNHNV, CDR2 YYDKDF (reference sequence). CDR3 sequence reads: CATSIRSGANVLTF. For the CDR3, the DNA is TGTGCCACCAGCATACGCTCTGGGGCCAACGTCCTGACTTTC.